This TCR beta chain was captured in a study of radiotherapy plus CTLA-4 blockade in lung cancer. Clones were read by immunoSEQ multiplex PCR, and TCRdb kept only the in-frame ones, dropping some. The data contain approximately 99,000 clones, around 90% of them singletons. This CDR3 region has 11 residues. The V end lost 3 bases, the J end lost 7 bases, and 9 bases lay between the germline ends. Germline assignment: CDR1 GTSNPN and CDR2 SVGIG (reference sequence). The gene calls are TRBV30 and TRBJ1-2; D remains unclear. This clonotype originated in a human donor with non-small cell lung cancer that progressed on radiotherapy plus ipilimumab. This material consisted of peripheral blood, taken from a patient treated with radiotherapy plus ipilimumab. This chain's CDR3 is CAWSGSAGYTF. As DNA, the CDR3 is TGTGCCTGGAGCGGGAGTGCTGGCTACACCTTC.